A selection of T cell receptor beta chains follows, all from one sample in a study of T-cell reconstitution after alpha-beta-depleted transplantation in children. MiXCR, applied by TCRdb to the PCR reads, yields one record per CDR3 protein. The table records just under 250,000 distinct CDR3 sequences, about 26% of them present only once. The specimen comprised PBMCs, sampled before TCRalphabeta/CD19-depleted stem cell transplant. The receptors come from a girl aged 2 to 9 with Fanconi anemia, due to receive a stem cell transplant. CDR3s include the opening cysteine and the closing phenylalanine or tryptophan. D genes are given only for firm matches. Where a row states a size, it is once, few, many or the class of an expanded clone; other rows omit it.

cdr3_length clone_size j_call v_call d_call cdr3_aa cdr3_nt
15 . TRBJ2-7 TRBV3-1 TRBD2 CASSPYPSGEYEQYF TGTGCCAGCAGCCCATATCCTAGCGGGGAATACGAGCAGTACTTC
18 . TRBJ2-6 TRBV18 . CASSPQSPLISGANVLTF TGTGCCAGCTCACCACAATCTCCCCTTATCTCAGGGGCCAACGTCCTGACTTTC
14 . TRBJ2-7 TRBV29-1 TRBD2 CSVEGLAAPYEQYF TGCAGCGTTGAGGGACTAGCGGCCCCTTACGAGCAGTACTTC
18 few TRBJ1-2 TRBV29-1 TRBD1 CSVLSQGIWTGGFYGYTF TGCAGCGTTCTTTCCCAGGGAATATGGACAGGGGGCTTTTATGGCTACACCTTC
15 . TRBJ2-1 TRBV4-2 TRBD2 CASSQDGQRGAEQFF TGTGCCAGCAGCCAAGACGGCCAGCGGGGGGCCGAGCAGTTCTTC
15 . TRBJ2-1 TRBV10-1 . CASSAGTAPYNEQFF TGCGCCAGCAGCGCAGGGACTGCGCCCTACAATGAGCAGTTCTTC
12 many TRBJ2-2 TRBV7-2 . CASSFRTGELFF TGTGCCAGCAGCTTCCGCACCGGGGAGCTGTTTTTT
17 . TRBJ1-1 TRBV20-1 TRBD1 CSAPRTGGEVRYTEAFF TGCAGTGCACCGAGGACAGGGGGAGAGGTCAGGTACACTGAAGCTTTCTTT
14 . TRBJ2-3 TRBV29-1 . CSVARRGSGDTQYF TGCAGCGTTGCCCGAAGGGGTTCGGGTGATACGCAGTATTTT
15 many TRBJ2-5 TRBV7-2 . CASSRLGSAGETQYF TGTGCCAGCAGCCGGCTGGGGTCTGCGGGAGAGACCCAGTACTTC
11 . TRBJ2-7 TRBV28 . CASIFGYEQYF TGTGCCAGCATCTTCGGCTATGAGCAGTACTTC
15 many TRBJ2-1 TRBV20-1 TRBD2 CSALGLAGEENEQFF TGCAGTGCGCTCGGACTAGCGGGAGAGGAGAATGAGCAGTTCTTC
15 . TRBJ2-3 TRBV20-1 . CSARFQRGPTDTQYF TGCAGTGCCAGATTTCAACGGGGGCCCACAGATACGCAGTATTTT
11 many TRBJ2-5 TRBV20-1 . CSARDRETQYF TGCAGTGCTAGAGATAGGGAGACCCAGTACTTC
15 many TRBJ2-1 TRBV7-9 TRBD2 CASSSSGGAYNEQFF TGTGCCAGCAGCTCAAGCGGGGGGGCCTACAATGAGCAGTTCTTC
11 many TRBJ2-1 TRBV29-1 . CSVRISNEQFF TGCAGCGTCCGAATAAGTAATGAGCAGTTCTTC
14 many TRBJ2-7 TRBV12-3/TRBV12-4 TRBD2 CASSLLAGSYEQYF TGCGCCAGCAGCTTGCTAGCGGGATCCTACGAGCAGTACTTC
15 . TRBJ2-1 TRBV5-1 . CASSPEYGTYNEQFF TGCGCCAGCAGCCCTGAATACGGGACTTATAATGAGCAGTTCTTC
13 many TRBJ2-3 TRBV10-3 . CAISETSADTQYF TGTGCCATCAGTGAGACTAGTGCAGATACGCAGTATTTT
13 many TRBJ2-7 TRBV29-1 . CSVRGLGTYEQYF TGCAGCGTTCGCGGGCTGGGGACCTACGAGCAGTACTTC
14 . TRBJ2-1 TRBV4-2 . CASSLPGEHNEQFF TGTGCCAGCAGCCTTCCCGGGGAGCACAATGAGCAGTTCTTC
13 . TRBJ1-1 TRBV5-1 . CASSFGRDTEAFF TGCGCCAGCAGCTTCGGCAGAGACACTGAAGCTTTCTTT
14 many TRBJ2-7 TRBV7-2 . CASSLVGGAYEQYF TGTGCCAGCAGCTTAGTGGGCGGAGCCTACGAGCAGTACTTC
13 many TRBJ1-1 TRBV12-3/TRBV12-4 . CASSLIPNTEAFF TGTGCCAGCAGTTTAATTCCGAACACTGAAGCTTTCTTT
13 . TRBJ2-1 TRBV11-3 . CASSRRLYNEQFF TGTGCCAGCAGCCGGAGGCTATACAATGAGCAGTTCTTC
10 many TRBJ2-3 TRBV6-5 . CASGSDTQYF TGTGCCAGCGGTTCAGATACGCAGTATTTT
12 many TRBJ1-2 TRBV7-6 . CASSLEGVGYTF TGTGCCAGCAGCTTAGAGGGGGTTGGCTACACCTTC
12 many TRBJ2-5 TRBV6-5 TRBD1 CASSGTGRFLYF TGTGCCAGTTCCGGGACAGGGCGGTTTCTGTACTTC
13 many TRBJ2-1 TRBV29-1 TRBD1 CSVDQTGGNEQFF TGCAGCGTTGACCAGACAGGGGGCAATGAGCAGTTCTTC
14 . TRBJ2-3 TRBV20-1 TRBD2 CSAVLAGVTDTQYF TGCAGTGCCGTATTAGCGGGAGTAACAGATACGCAGTATTTT
17 few TRBJ2-1 TRBV7-2 TRBD2 CASSSLLREVSYNEQFF TGTGCCAGCAGCTCGCTACTACGGGAGGTCTCCTACAATGAGCAGTTCTTC
17 few TRBJ2-1 TRBV29-1 TRBD1 CSVEENISDRGFYEQFF TGCAGCGTTGAAGAAAATATATCGGACAGGGGATTTTATGAGCAGTTCTTC
15 few TRBJ1-1 TRBV7-2 TRBD1 CASSPDYRGGTEAFF TGTGCCAGCAGCCCCGATTACAGGGGAGGCACTGAAGCTTTCTTT
16 many TRBJ2-3 TRBV20-1 . CSVSDYHSENTDTQYF TGCAGTGTTTCCGACTATCATTCGGAGAACACAGATACGCAGTATTTT
14 . TRBJ1-3 TRBV29-1 . CSVGIWDGGNTIYF TGCAGCGTTGGAATATGGGACGGTGGAAACACCATATATTTT
14 . TRBJ1-1 TRBV7-9 . CASSFQGRNPEAFF TGTGCCAGCAGCTTTCAGGGAAGGAACCCTGAAGCTTTCTTT
18 many TRBJ2-5 TRBV15 . CATSRNLGRGRFQETQYF TGTGCCACCAGCAGAAATCTAGGTCGGGGAAGATTCCAAGAGACCCAGTACTTC
16 . TRBJ2-1 TRBV27 TRBD2 CATSTSGLAAPGEQFF TGTGCCACCTCAACCTCTGGACTAGCGGCGCCTGGTGAGCAGTTCTTC
14 . TRBJ1-5 TRBV28 . CASSSYSPKQPQHF TGTGCCAGCAGTTCGTACTCACCTAAGCAGCCCCAGCATTTT
10 few TRBJ2-5 TRBV29-1 . CSVVKETQYF TGCAGCGTTGTAAAGGAGACCCAGTACTTC